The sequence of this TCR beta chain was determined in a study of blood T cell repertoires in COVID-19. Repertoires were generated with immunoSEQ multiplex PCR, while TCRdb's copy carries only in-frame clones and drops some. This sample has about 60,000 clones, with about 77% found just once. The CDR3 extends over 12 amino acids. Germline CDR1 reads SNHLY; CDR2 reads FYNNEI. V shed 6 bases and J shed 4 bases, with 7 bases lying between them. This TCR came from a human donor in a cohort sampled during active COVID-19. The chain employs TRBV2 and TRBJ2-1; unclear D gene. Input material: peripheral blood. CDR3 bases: TGTGCCAGCAGCCCCGTTTACAATGAGCAGTTCTTC. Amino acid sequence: CASSPVYNEQFF.